The sequence of this TCR beta chain was determined in a study of prognosis after radiotherapy for stage I lung cancer. CDR3 of TCR beta was amplified from genomic DNA via a two-round multiplex PCR. The first round of PCR was done with primers that matched each TRBV and TRBJ gene. Via MiXCR, TCRdb re-called the multiplex PCR reads, giving one row per CDR3 protein. The table includes some 34,000 distinct CDR3 sequences, less than 35% detected once. This clonotype was seen many times. Sample: PBMCs, taken before or after stereotactic body radiation therapy (not recorded which). The clonotype comes from a donor over 45 with non-small cell lung cancer.

CDR3: CASLAGGAYNEQFF. The CDR3, as DNA: TGTGCCAGCTTAGCGGGAGGGGCCTACAATGAGCAGTTCTTC. The V and J genes are TRBV28 and TRBJ2-1, with TRBD2 matching over 11 bases. This CDR3 region has 14 residues. After removal of 8 bases from V and 2 bases from J, the junction contained 2 bases not matched to a gene. The germline gives CDR1 MDHEN, CDR2 SYDVKM.